This TCR beta chain was captured in a study of post-analysis software for immune sequencing data. Study at large: There were relapsing-remitting, secondary progressive and progressive-relapsing multiple sclerosis among the disease courses included. Study results and caveats: Patients had higher frequencies than controls of roughly five TRBV segments, including TRBV5-6, TRBV5-1 and TRBV20-1.

Trimming shortened V by 5 bases and J by 0 bases, and 7 bases separated the two germline ends. CDR3 size: 13 residues. From germline, CDR1 is SGHTA and CDR2 FQGNSA. For this clonotype: Antigen unknown.

Unique molecular identifiers were built into the TCR beta cDNA libraries. TCRdb analysed the PCR reads with MiXCR anew, one entry per CDR3 protein. This sample yields 380,000 or so distinct CDR3 sequences, of which less than 40% are seen a single time; about an eighth belongs to the top ten. The chain employs TRBV7-2 and TRBJ1-1, with no clear D. The source material was blood. This clonotype was sampled from a girl between 10 and 17 years old with multiple sclerosis. The CDR3 DNA reads as TGTACCAGCAGCCCATATTTGAACACTGAAGCTTTCTTT. The encoded protein is CTSSPYLNTEAFF.